This T cell receptor beta chain derives from a study of HIV-infected children after antiretroviral therapy interruption. CDR3 size: 14 residues. With 4 bases removed from V and 6 bases from J, the gap between germline ends came to 13 bases. Germline V gene data show CDR1 as LNHDA and CDR2 as SQIVND (reference sequence). This clonotype was found many times. Regarding treatment: PENTA 11 planned treatment interruption arm or continuous ART arm. A 3' RACE protocol on RNA, with unique molecular identifiers, produced the TCR library. TCRdb re-called the 3' RACE reads with MiXCR, one entry per CDR3 protein. This sample yields around 50,000 distinct CDR3 sequences, of which roughly 4.5% are seen a single time; about 0.7% belongs to the top ten.

The specimen was CD45RA+ CD4+ T cells from PBMCs, pooled from several time points, collected from a donor given antiretroviral therapy, either interrupted or continuous. Indicated subset: naive CD4+ CD45RA+ CD45RO- T cells. The sequence came from a pool of human donors with HIV. The V call is TRBV19, the J call TRBJ1-5; tentatively, D is TRBD1 (6 bases). This chain's CDR3 is CASSNQGQGQPQHF. The CDR3 DNA is TGTGCCAGTAGTAATCAGGGGCAGGGTCAGCCCCAGCATTTT. Variable domain in full (rest from reference TRBV19 and TRBJ1-5): DGGITQSPKYLFRKEGQNVTLSCEQNLNHDAMYWYRQDPGQGLRLIYYSQIVNDFQKGDIAEGYSVSREKKESFPLTVTSAQKNPTAFYLCASSNQGQGQPQHFGDGTRLSIL.